A selection of T cell receptor beta chains follows, all from one sample in a study of blood T cell repertoires in COVID-19. Produced via immunoSEQ multiplex PCR; TCRdb's table is partial and in-frame only. The profile shows about 280,000 clones, approximately 90% of them singletons. The sample taken for sequencing was peripheral blood. Receptors were obtained from a woman in her twenties or thirties with active or convalescent COVID-19. CDR3s include the opening cysteine and the closing phenylalanine or tryptophan. The D gene is left open where the match is weak. Clone size is stated in some rows and not others, as once, few, many or a class when expanded.

d_call clone_size j_call v_call cdr3_aa cdr3_nt
NA few TRBJ1-5 TRBV12-3/TRBV12-4 CASSLGGGPQHF TGTGCCAGCAGTTTGGGGGGAGGCCCCCAGCATTTT
NA NA TRBJ1-1 TRBV5-1 CASSFSGANTEAFF TGCGCCAGCAGCTTTTCAGGGGCAAACACTGAAGCTTTCTTT
NA NA TRBJ1-6 TRBV6-5 CAAAKNRDTPLHF TGTGCCGCAGCGAAAAACAGGGATACACCCCTCCACTTT
TRBD2 NA TRBJ2-2 TRBV9 CASSVGGRDTGELFF TGTGCCAGCAGCGTCGGGGGGAGGGACACCGGGGAGCTGTTTTTT
NA NA TRBJ1-2 TRBV18 CASSQGASYGYTF TGTGCCAGCTCCCAAGGAGCCTCCTATGGCTACACCTTC
NA NA TRBJ2-1 TRBV27 CASSFVGLEQFF TGTGCCAGCAGTTTTGTGGGCTTAGAGCAGTTCTTC
TRBD1 NA TRBJ2-7 TRBV6-5 CASSYDRGPRYEQYF TGTGCCAGCAGTTACGACAGGGGTCCCCGCTACGAGCAGTACTTC
TRBD2 NA TRBJ2-2 TRBV6-5 CASSSPTSGNTGELFF TGTGCCAGCAGTTCGCCGACTAGCGGGAACACCGGGGAGCTGTTTTTT
TRBD1 NA TRBJ1-5 TRBV7-2 CASSFNRGEGPQHF TGTGCCAGCAGCTTCAACAGGGGAGAGGGGCCCCAGCATTTT
TRBD1 NA TRBJ1-2 TRBV4-2 CASSQEFGTGLYGYTF TGTGCCAGCAGCCAGGAGTTTGGGACAGGGCTTTATGGCTACACCTTC
NA NA TRBJ2-7 TRBV19 CASGTGHIDEQYF TGTGCCAGTGGAACAGGGCATATTGACGAGCAGTACTTC
TRBD1 NA TRBJ2-7 TRBV9 CASTPSGTGGHEQYF TGTGCCAGCACCCCATCCGGGACAGGGGGCCACGAGCAGTACTTC
NA NA TRBJ1-2 TRBV12-3/TRBV12-4 CASRPRTAYGYTF TGTGCCAGCAGACCCCGGACAGCATATGGCTACACCTTC
NA NA TRBJ1-3 TRBV28 CASSPGIVSGNTIYF TGTGCCAGCAGTCCCGGGATAGTCTCTGGAAACACCATATATTTT
NA NA TRBJ1-5 TRBV18 CASSPWGQGNQPQHF TGTGCCAGCTCACCTTGGGGCCAGGGCAATCAGCCCCAGCATTTT
TRBD2 NA TRBJ2-1 TRBV6-5 CASWASGGRGNEQFF TGTGCCAGCTGGGCTAGCGGGGGTAGAGGAAATGAGCAGTTCTTC
TRBD1 NA TRBJ1-1 TRBV18 CASSTQGENTEAFF TGTGCCAGCTCAACACAGGGGGAAAACACTGAAGCTTTCTTT
NA NA TRBJ2-3 TRBV7-2 CASSSQALPDTQYF TGTGCCAGCAGCTCGCAAGCCCTCCCCGATACGCAGTATTTT
TRBD1 NA TRBJ1-5 TRBV6-5 CASRRTGGNQPQHF TGTGCCAGCAGACGTACAGGGGGGAATCAGCCCCAGCATTTT
TRBD1 NA TRBJ1-5 TRBV7-2 CASSLTRTGGQPQHF TGTGCCAGCAGCCTCACACGGACAGGCGGTCAGCCCCAGCATTTT
TRBD1 NA TRBJ2-7 TRBV2 CASRTGQGGEQYF TGTGCCAGCAGGACCGGACAGGGGGGAGAGCAGTACTTC
TRBD2 NA TRBJ2-3 TRBV6-2/TRBV6-3 CASSYSSSGGSTDTQYF TGTGCCAGCAGTTACTCATCTAGCGGGGGGAGCACAGATACGCAGTATTTT
TRBD1 NA TRBJ2-7 TRBV11-2 CASSLGGQSYEQYF TGTGCCAGCAGCTTAGGGGGACAGTCCTACGAGCAGTACTTC
NA NA TRBJ2-1 TRBV28 CASSPAGFSSYNEQFF TGTGCCAGCAGTCCAGCGGGTTTCAGCTCCTACAATGAGCAGTTCTTC
TRBD2 NA TRBJ2-5 TRBV28 CASSSPPRGRHETQYF TGTGCCAGCAGTTCCCCCCCGCGGGGGAGGCATGAGACCCAGTACTTC
TRBD1 NA TRBJ1-1 TRBV19 CASSNQGADTEAFF TGTGCCAGTAGTAACCAGGGGGCGGACACTGAAGCTTTCTTT
TRBD1 NA TRBJ1-2 TRBV29-1 CSEGGQGYGYTF TGCAGCGAGGGCGGACAGGGATATGGCTACACCTTC
NA NA TRBJ2-3 TRBV16 CASSQGTRTDTQYF TGTGCCAGCAGCCAAGGGACTCGCACAGATACGCAGTATTTT
TRBD1 NA TRBJ2-5 TRBV7-8 CASSLSGGETQYF TGTGCCAGCAGCTTATCAGGGGGCGAGACCCAGTACTTC
NA NA TRBJ2-7 TRBV21-1 CASSAPGYEQYF TGTGCCAGCAGCGCCCCGGGCTACGAGCAGTACTTC
TRBD2 NA TRBJ2-3 TRBV5-6 CASSLGLAGFPRGTDTQYF TGTGCCAGCAGCTTGGGACTAGCGGGGTTCCCTCGGGGCACAGATACGCAGTATTTT
NA NA TRBJ2-2 TRBV27 CASSQGPSGELFF TGTGCCAGCAGTCAGGGGCCCTCCGGGGAGCTGTTTTTT
NA NA TRBJ1-5 TRBV2 CASNLGTAGQPQHF TGTGCCAGCAACTTGGGGACGGCGGGGCAGCCCCAGCATTTT
TRBD1 NA TRBJ1-6 TRBV5-1 CASSMNRGQDSPLHF TGCGCCAGCAGCATGAACAGGGGGCAGGATTCACCCCTCCACTTT
NA NA TRBJ1-1 TRBV4-1 CASSQAGGANTEAFF TGCGCCAGCAGCCAGGCCGGAGGCGCGAACACTGAAGCTTTCTTT
NA NA TRBJ2-2 TRBV5-6 CASSLAPTGGGELFF TGTGCCAGCAGCTTGGCTCCAACGGGTGGCGGGGAGCTGTTTTTT
TRBD2 once TRBJ2-3 TRBV3-1/TRBV3-2 CASSQVLSGGAADTQYF TGTGCCAGCAGCCAGGTACTGAGCGGGGGGGCCGCAGATACGCAGTATTTT
NA NA TRBJ1-1 TRBV6-1 CASSEAGGTEAFF TGTGCCAGCAGTGAAGCCGGGGGAACTGAAGCTTTCTTT
NA NA TRBJ2-1 TRBV7-2 CASSRAGTASYNEQFF TGTGCCAGCAGTAGGGCGGGGACGGCCTCCTACAATGAGCAGTTCTTC
TRBD1 NA TRBJ1-6 TRBV14 CASSRGTAYNSPLHF TGTGCCAGCAGCCGCGGGACAGCCTATAATTCACCCCTCCACTTT
NA NA TRBJ1-2 TRBV19 CASSIGAARNYGYTF TGTGCCAGTAGTATTGGGGCGGCCCGTAACTATGGCTACACCTTC
NA NA TRBJ1-1 TRBV6-4 CASSHNLNTEAFF TGTGCCAGCAGTCACAACCTGAACACTGAAGCTTTCTTT
TRBD1 once TRBJ1-2 TRBV28 CASSPGQTNYYGYTF TGTGCCAGCAGTCCGGGACAGACGAACTACTATGGCTACACCTTC
TRBD1 NA TRBJ1-4 TRBV7-2 CASSSNTGGWNEKLFF TGTGCCAGCAGCTCAAACACAGGGGGCTGGAATGAAAAACTGTTTTTT
TRBD1 NA TRBJ2-7 TRBV28 CASRRQGGTYEQYF TGTGCCAGCAGACGACAGGGGGGGACCTACGAGCAGTACTTC
NA NA TRBJ1-6 TRBV30 CAWSPGQNSPLHF TGTGCCTGGAGTCCGGGACAAAATTCACCCCTCCACTTT